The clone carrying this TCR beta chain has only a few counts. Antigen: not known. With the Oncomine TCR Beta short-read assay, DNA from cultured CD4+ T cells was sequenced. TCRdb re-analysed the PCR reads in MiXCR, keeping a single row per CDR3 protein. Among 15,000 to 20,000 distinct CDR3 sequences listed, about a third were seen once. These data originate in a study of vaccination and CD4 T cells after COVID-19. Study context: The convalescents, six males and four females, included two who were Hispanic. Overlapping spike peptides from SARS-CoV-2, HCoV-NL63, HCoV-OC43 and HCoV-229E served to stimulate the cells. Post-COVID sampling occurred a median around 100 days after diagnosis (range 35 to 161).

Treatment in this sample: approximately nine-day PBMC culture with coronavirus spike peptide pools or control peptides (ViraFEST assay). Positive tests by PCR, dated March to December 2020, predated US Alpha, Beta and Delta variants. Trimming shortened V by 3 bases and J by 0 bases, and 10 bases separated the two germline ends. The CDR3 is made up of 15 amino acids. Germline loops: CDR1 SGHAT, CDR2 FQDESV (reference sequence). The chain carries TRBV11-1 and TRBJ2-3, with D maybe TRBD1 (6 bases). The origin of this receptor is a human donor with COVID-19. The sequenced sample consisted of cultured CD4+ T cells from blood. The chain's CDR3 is CASSLDRISTDTQYF. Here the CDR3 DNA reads TGTGCCAGCAGCTTGGACAGAATCAGCACAGATACGCAGTATTTT.